The source of this T cell receptor (beta chain) is a study of blood T cell repertoires in COVID-19. Whole-study context: The study drew acute and convalescent COVID-19 samples from the United States, Italy and Spain.

Per the original data handling: Estimates of nucleated cell counts were drawn from the amplification of reference gene primers. Assay used: immunoSEQ multiplex PCR; TCRdb lists only in-frame clones, some missing. V and J calls and clone size are given by that table; D and trimming were obtained from the DNA. The sample has 120,000 to 150,000 clones, about nine tenths seen once; the top ten hold roughly 2.5%. V shed 6 bases, J shed 10 bases, and the junction held 9 bases outside the gene matches. Germline-derived CDR1 and CDR2 are ENHRY and SYGVKD. CDR3 length equals 15 residues. Seattle researchers signed up patients amid active infection and tracked them longitudinally.

This rearrangement joins TRBV10-3 to TRBJ2-1; 13 nucleotides agree with TRBD2. What was sequenced was peripheral blood. This clonotype originated in a human donor with COVID-19, enrolled during active disease. The donor label of this sample is uncertain. This CDR3 is CAISSGTSGAGEQFF. The CDR3 nucleotides read TGTGCCATCAGCTCCGGGACTAGCGGGGCAGGAGAGCAGTTCTTC.